This T cell receptor beta chain emerged from a study of T-cell reconstitution after alpha-beta-depleted transplantation in children. TCRbeta library preparation incorporated unique molecular identifiers. From the PCR reads, TCRdb called clonotypes with MiXCR, one entry per CDR3 protein. The table has some 340,000 distinct CDR3 sequences, 10% to 13% seen once; the top ten hold approximately 2.3%. This clonotype was picked up many times. The germline CDR1 and CDR2 sequences are MNHEY and SMNVEV (reference sequence). The CDR3 length is 13 residues. V trimming: 8 bases; J trimming: 0 bases; junction bases outside the gene matches: 4.

The sequence derives from a human donor who donated a stem cell graft to a child with acute lymphoblastic leukemia. The V and J genes are TRBV27 and TRBJ2-7; TRBD2 matches at 7 bases. Sequencing used PBMCs from the stem cell graft donor, obtained from the stem cell graft. The CDR3 here is CASSGLSSYEQYF. In DNA, the CDR3 is TGTGCCAGCTCGGGACTAAGCTCCTACGAGCAGTACTTC.